Below are 8 T cell receptor beta chains sequenced from a single sample in a study of tumor-infiltrating lymphocytes in localized non-small cell lung cancer. Data came from immunoSEQ multiplex PCR; TCRdb stores just in-frame clones and leaves some out. The sample consists of 9,000 to 9,500 clones, 70% to 80% of them appearing once. Sequencing was done on a sample of uninvolved lung tissue not adjacent to the tumor. These receptors were taken from a human donor with non-small cell lung cancer.

The chain carries TRBV27 and TRBJ2-5; 7 positions match TRBD1. CDR3 length: 14 residues. CDR1 is MNHEY and CDR2 is SMNVEV in the germline V gene (reference sequence). Trimming at V came to 4 bases and at J to 5 bases, leaving 7 bases not matched to a gene. CDR3 protein: CASSSQGHEETQYF. The CDR3 coding sequence is TGTGCCAGCAGTTCACAGGGGCACGAGGAGACCCAGTACTTC.

This clone was counted between two and nine times. The genes are TRBV6-5 and TRBJ1-2; TRBD1 matches at 11 bases. The J segment lost 8 bases and the V segment lost 2 bases, leaving 7 bases of the junction unmatched. CDR1 is MNHEY, CDR2 SVGAGI, per germline. The CDR3 has 15 residues. DNA for the CDR3: TGTGCCAGCAGTTACCTGGGACAGGGGGTTGGGGGCTACACCTTC. Translating it yields CASSYLGQGVGGYTF.

The chain uses TRBV29-1 and TRBJ1-5, with 9 positions matching TRBD1. The CDR3 is 12 amino acids. Looked up from germline, CDR1 is SQVTM and CDR2 is ANQGSEA. Trimming removed 7 bases from V and 4 bases from J; junction bases left unmatched: 2. This chain's CDR3 is CSAGTGNQPQHF. DNA of the CDR3: TGCAGCGCCGGGACAGGGAATCAGCCCCAGCATTTT.

The rearrangement uses TRBV19 and TRBJ2-2, with D unclear. V lost 8 bases and J lost 0, with 7 bases in between. Germline V gives CDR1 LNHDA, CDR2 SQIVND (reference sequence). The CDR3 is 13 residues long. The DNA of the CDR3 is TGTGCCAGTGCGGACCCGAACACCGGGGAGCTGTTTTTT. Protein: CASADPNTGELFF.

The chain joins TRBV27 to TRBJ2-5, with D perhaps given as TRBD1 or TRBD2 (6 bases each). The V end lost 3 bases, the J end lost 0 bases, and 14 bases lay between the germline ends. The CDR3 spans 16 residues. Per the germline V gene, CDR1 is MNHEY and CDR2 is SMNVEV (reference sequence). The CDR3 region has the DNA TGTGCCAGCAGTTTTAAACGGGGGCCAAACCAAGAGACCCAGTACTTC. Amino acid sequence: CASSFKRGPNQETQYF.

CDR3 region: CAWEQGIPGNTIYF. CDR3 nucleotide sequence: TGTGCCTGGGAACAGGGGATTCCTGGAAACACCATATATTTT. This chain connects TRBV30 to TRBJ1-3, with 7 bases aligning to TRBD1. J gave up 2 bases and V 5 bases, and 6 bases lay outside the gene matches. This CDR3 has 14 amino acids. Looked up from germline, CDR1 is GTSNPN and CDR2 is SVGIG (reference sequence).

The V gene is TRBV7-9, the J gene TRBJ1-2, with D hard to call. This CDR3 has 12 residues. Germline V gives CDR1 SEHNR, CDR2 FQNEAQ (reference sequence). Trimming cost V 5 bases and J 2 bases, with 6 bases left between them. CDR3 sequence (DNA): TGTGCCAGCAGCCACGGAAACTATGGCTACACCTTC. This codes for CASSHGNYGYTF.

V gene TRBV28 combines with J gene TRBJ1-2; TRBD1 aligns across 7 bases. With V trimmed by 10 bases and J by 2 bases, 10 bases remained unmatched. Germline V gene data show CDR1 as MDHEN and CDR2 as SYDVKM. The CDR3 sequence is 14 residues long. For the CDR3, the DNA is TGTGCCATACTCCGGGACAGAGAAAACTATGGCTACACCTTC. Translation gives CAILRDRENYGYTF.